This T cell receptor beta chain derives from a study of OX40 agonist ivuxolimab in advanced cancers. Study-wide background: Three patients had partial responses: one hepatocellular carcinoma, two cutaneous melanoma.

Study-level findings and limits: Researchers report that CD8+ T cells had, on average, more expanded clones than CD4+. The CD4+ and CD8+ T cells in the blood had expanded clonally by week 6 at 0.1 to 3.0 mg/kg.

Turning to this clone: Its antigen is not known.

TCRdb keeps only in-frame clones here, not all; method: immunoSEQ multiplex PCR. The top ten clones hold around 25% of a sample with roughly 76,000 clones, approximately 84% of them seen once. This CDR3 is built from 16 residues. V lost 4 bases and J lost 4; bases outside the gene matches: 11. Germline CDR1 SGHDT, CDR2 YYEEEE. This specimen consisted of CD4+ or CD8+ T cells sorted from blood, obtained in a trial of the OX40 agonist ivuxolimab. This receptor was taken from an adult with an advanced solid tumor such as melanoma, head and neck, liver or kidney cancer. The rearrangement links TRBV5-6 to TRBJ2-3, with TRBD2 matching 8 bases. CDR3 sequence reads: CASSVKRGPPPDTQYF. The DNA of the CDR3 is TGTGCCAGCAGCGTTAAGCGGGGGCCCCCCCCAGATACGCAGTATTTT.